These T cell receptor beta chains were read from a single sample in a study of CD8+CD57+ T cells in acquired aplastic anemia. TCRdb re-called the reads through MiXCR, storing one row per CDR3 protein. The sample contains about 20,000 distinct CDR3 sequences, 40% of which appear only once. Specimen: CD8+CD57+ T cells sorted from PBMCs. These receptors were collected from a human donor with aplastic anemia. Both conserved end residues are part of each CDR3. The D gene is left open where the match is weak. Clone sizes are given selectively: once, few, many, or a class where the clone is expanded.

V,D,size,J,CDR3,DNA
TRBV3-1,.,.,TRBJ1-2,CASRSGEYGYTF,TGTGCCAGCAGGTCAGGGGAGTATGGCTACACCTTC
TRBV7-7,TRBD2,many,TRBJ2-3,CASSSTSGADTQYF,TGTGCTAGCAGCTCGACTAGCGGGGCAGATACGCAGTATTTT
TRBV7-9,TRBD1,.,TRBJ2-1,CASSRDREQFF,TGTGCCAGCAGCCGGGACAGGGAGCAGTTCTTC
TRBV2,.,.,TRBJ2-7,CASNSKTGEQYF,TGTGCCAGCAATTCAAAGACGGGGGAGCAGTACTTC
TRBV15,TRBD1,.,TRBJ2-7,CATSTRTGDNYEQYF,TGTGCCACCAGCACCCGGACAGGAGATAACTACGAGCAGTACTTC
TRBV7-9,TRBD1,.,TRBJ2-5,CASSLVPGQGEETQYF,TGTGCCAGCAGCTTAGTGCCGGGACAGGGTGAAGAGACCCAGTACTTC
TRBV7-3,TRBD1,.,TRBJ1-1,CASSPQGEGTEAFF,TGTGCCAGCAGCCCTCAGGGGGAGGGCACTGAAGCTTTCTTT
TRBV12-3/TRBV12-4,.,.,TRBJ1-1,CASSAIYTEAFF,TGTGCCAGCAGTGCGATTTACACTGAAGCTTTCTTT
TRBV5-6,.,.,TRBJ2-3,CASSQTSTDTQYF,TGTGCCAGCAGCCAGACTAGCACAGATACGCAGTATTTT
TRBV2,.,.,TRBJ1-2,CASSSTGGYGYTF,TGTGCCAGCAGTTCCACAGGAGGATATGGCTACACCTTC
TRBV28,.,.,TRBJ2-5,CASSFQDRGETQYF,TGTGCCAGCAGTTTTCAGGACAGAGGAGAGACCCAGTACTTC
TRBV20-1,.,.,TRBJ1-3,CSAWASSSGNTIYF,TGCAGTGCTTGGGCCTCCAGCTCTGGAAACACCATATATTTT
TRBV7-2,.,few,TRBJ2-3,CASKSDSSTDTQYF,TGTGCCAGCAAGTCGGACTCTAGCACAGATACGCAGTATTTT
TRBV5-1,TRBD1,.,TRBJ1-2,CASRRTGADDGYTF,TGCGCCAGCAGAAGGACAGGGGCGGATGATGGCTACACCTTC
TRBV10-3,.,large,TRBJ2-3,CASYRSGADTQYF,TGTGCCAGCTACAGGTCTGGGGCAGATACGCAGTATTTT
TRBV5-4,.,.,TRBJ2-3,CASSFTGTDTQYF,TGTGCCAGCAGCTTTACGGGCACAGATACGCAGTATTTT
TRBV7-9,.,.,TRBJ2-3,CASGLGDTQYF,TGTGCCAGCGGCTTAGGAGATACGCAGTATTTT
TRBV20-1,.,many,TRBJ1-5,CSARDLDSNQPQHF,TGCAGTGCTAGAGATCTGGACAGCAATCAGCCCCAGCATTTT
TRBV20-1,.,.,TRBJ1-1,CSAVQGTEAFF,TGCAGTGCTGTCCAGGGGACTGAAGCTTTCTTT
TRBV20-1,.,few,TRBJ1-2,CSASIYGYTF,TGCAGTGCTAGTATCTATGGCTACACCTTC
TRBV10-3,TRBD1,few,TRBJ1-6,CAIRRGQDNPPLHF,TGTGCCATCAGGAGGGGGCAGGATAATCCACCCCTCCACTTT
TRBV6-5,TRBD1,many,TRBJ1-1,CASSRLGDRATEAFF,TGTGCCAGCAGTCGCCTGGGGGACAGGGCCACTGAAGCTTTCTTT
TRBV10-1,.,few,TRBJ1-6,CASSDGNSPLHF,TGCGCCAGCAGTGATGGAAATTCACCCCTCCACTTT
TRBV7-3,TRBD2,.,TRBJ2-1,CASSVGSSGRGYEQFF,TGTGCCAGCAGCGTGGGATCTAGCGGGAGAGGTTATGAGCAGTTCTTC